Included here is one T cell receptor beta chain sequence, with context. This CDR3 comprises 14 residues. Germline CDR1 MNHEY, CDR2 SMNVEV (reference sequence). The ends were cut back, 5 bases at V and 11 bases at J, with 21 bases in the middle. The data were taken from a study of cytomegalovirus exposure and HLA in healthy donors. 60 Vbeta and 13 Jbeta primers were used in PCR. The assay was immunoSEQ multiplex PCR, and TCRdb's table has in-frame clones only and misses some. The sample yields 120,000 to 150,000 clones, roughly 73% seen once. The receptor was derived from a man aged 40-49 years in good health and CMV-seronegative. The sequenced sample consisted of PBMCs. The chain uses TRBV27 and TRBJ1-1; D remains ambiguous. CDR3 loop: CASSPGNVWRGAFF. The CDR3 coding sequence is TGTGCCAGCAGTCCTGGGAATGTGTGGCGAGGGGCTTTCTTT.